This T cell receptor beta chain was retrieved from a study of graft-versus-host responses after intestinal transplantation. From germline, CDR1 is MDHEN and CDR2 SYDVKM. V gave up 5 bases and J gave up 1 base, with 10 bases separating them. This CDR3 comprises 14 residues. Profiling relied on immunoSEQ multiplex PCR, and the TCRdb table lists in-frame clones only, not all of them. This sample yields 35,000 to 45,000 clones, of which just under 95% are seen a single time; about 0.78% belongs to the top ten. The sequenced sample was PBMCs, obtained 16 days after intestinal transplant. The sequence was obtained from a human patient who received an intestinal transplant, so some T cells may come from the graft donor. The chain employs TRBV28 and TRBJ2-3; tentative D call: TRBD2 (5 bases). The CDR3 DNA reads as TGTGCCAGCAGTCCGGGGTGGGGCACAGATACGCAGTATTTT. Translation: CASSPGWGTDTQYF.